This TCR beta chain originates from a study of T cell clonality in common variable immunodeficiency. Whole-study results and caveats: Compared with controls, CVID subjects had fewer shared TCRbeta clones.

V trimming: 4 bases; J trimming: 1 base; junction bases outside the gene matches: 15. From germline, CDR1 is MGHRA and CDR2 YSYEKL. The CDR3 sequence is 18 residues long. This clone was observed many times. Its antigen remains unidentified. The read ends 3 residues early relative to the CDR3; the germline J gene fills the gap. Clones were read by immunoSEQ multiplex PCR, and TCRdb kept only the in-frame ones, dropping some. The sample shows approximately 44,000 clones, none of them appearing just once. Input material: peripheral blood mononuclear cells. The gene calls are TRBV4-1 and TRBJ1-2, with 7 nucleotides matching TRBD1. This TCR was recovered from a person between 18 and 75 years old in good health. The CDR3 protein is CASSPGLRKQGLNYGYTF. The CDR3 DNA, read in part, is TGCGCCAGCAGCCCGGGGTTACGGAAACAGGGGCTTAACTATGGC.